The clone carrying this T cell receptor beta chain was picked up a small number of times. The record originates from a study of PD-1 blockade in classical Hodgkin lymphoma. Study-wide background: Intravenous nivolumab at 3 mg/kg was given to patients every 2 weeks.

V was pared by 7 bases and J by 3 bases, with 13 bases between. The CDR3 totals 13 residues. Germline CDR1 reads WSHSY; CDR2 reads SAAADI. TCRdb's table, derived via immunoSEQ multiplex PCR, lists solely in-frame clones and lacks some. In the table there are about 97,000 clones, around 80% of which are singletons. The patients all showed relapse after autologous stem cell transplantation, while their brentuximab vedotin exposure varied. This material consisted of peripheral blood mononuclear cells (PBMCs), taken at baseline. The TCR comes from a human donor with classical Hodgkin lymphoma. The V gene is TRBV10-2, the J gene TRBJ2-7; D may be TRBD2 (5 bases). The chain's CDR3 is CASIGRANYEQYF. The CDR3 DNA follows: TGCGCCAGCATAGGGCGGGCCAACTACGAGCAGTACTTC.